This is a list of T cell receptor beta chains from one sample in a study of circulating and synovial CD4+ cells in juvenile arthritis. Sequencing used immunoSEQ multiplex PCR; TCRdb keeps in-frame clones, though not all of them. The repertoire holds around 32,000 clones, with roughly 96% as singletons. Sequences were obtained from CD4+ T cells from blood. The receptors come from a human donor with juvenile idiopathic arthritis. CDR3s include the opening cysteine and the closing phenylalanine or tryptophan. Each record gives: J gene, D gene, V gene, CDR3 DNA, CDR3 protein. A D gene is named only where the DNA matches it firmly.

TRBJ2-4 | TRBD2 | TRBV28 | TGTGCCAGCAGTTTAGACCAATCTTGGACTAGCGGGAGGGTCCAGGCCAAAAACATTCAGTACTTC | CASSLDQSWTSGRVQAKNIQYF
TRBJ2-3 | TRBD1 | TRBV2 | TGTGCCAGCAGTGAAGGGGACAGCCGCGCAGATACGCAGTATTTT | CASSEGDSRADTQYF
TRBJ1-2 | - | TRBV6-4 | TGTGCCAGCAGTGACTCTAAGGACAGTTATGGCTACACCTTC | CASSDSKDSYGYTF
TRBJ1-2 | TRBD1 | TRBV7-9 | TGTGCCAGCAGCTTACACTCGGACAGGCCCTATGGCTACACCTTC | CASSLHSDRPYGYTF
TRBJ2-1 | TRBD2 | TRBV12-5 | TGTGCTAGTGCCACGGCCGGGACTAGCGGGAGTTATGAGCAGTTCTTC | CASATAGTSGSYEQFF
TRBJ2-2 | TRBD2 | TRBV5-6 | TGTGCCAGCAGCCCGAAACGGGAGGGCCTGGCCGGGGAGCTGTTTTTT | CASSPKREGLAGELFF
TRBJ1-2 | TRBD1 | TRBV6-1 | TGTGCCAGCAGGGGACAGGGGCCCCCTAACTATGGCTACACCTTC | CASRGQGPPNYGYTF
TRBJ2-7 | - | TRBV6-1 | TGTGCCAGTCACGCCCCCGACAGATCCTACGAGCAGTACTTC | CASHAPDRSYEQYF
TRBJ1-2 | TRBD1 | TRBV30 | TGTGCCTGGAGTGTCGGAACAGGGGCTAGGAGGAACTATGGCTACACCTTC | CAWSVGTGARRNYGYTF
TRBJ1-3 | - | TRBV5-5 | TGTGCCAGCAGCTTGGAGGGGTGGGGAGGAAACACCATATATTTT | CASSLEGWGGNTIYF
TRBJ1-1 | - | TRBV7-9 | TGTGCCAGCAGCTTGGGCGGGCGAACTGAAGCTTTCTTT | CASSLGGRTEAFF